The sequence of this T cell receptor beta chain was determined in a study of blood T cell repertoires in COVID-19. This clone was detected a few times. Assay: immunoSEQ multiplex PCR; the TCRdb copy retains only in-frame clones and omits some. This table has a few hundred thousand clones, more than 80% appearing once. This CDR3 has 15 amino acids. V dropped 5 bases and J dropped 7 bases, with 20 bases sitting between them. Germline lookup yields CDR1 SEHNR and CDR2 FQNEAQ (reference sequence). Sequenced input: peripheral blood. This clonotype was sampled from a woman younger than 45 with COVID-19, enrolled during active disease. The chain recombines TRBV7-9 with TRBJ1-2; D not resolved. CDR3 region: CASSHTQRVSIGYTF. DNA of the CDR3: TGTGCCAGCAGCCACACACAGAGGGTCTCGATTGGCTACACCTTC.